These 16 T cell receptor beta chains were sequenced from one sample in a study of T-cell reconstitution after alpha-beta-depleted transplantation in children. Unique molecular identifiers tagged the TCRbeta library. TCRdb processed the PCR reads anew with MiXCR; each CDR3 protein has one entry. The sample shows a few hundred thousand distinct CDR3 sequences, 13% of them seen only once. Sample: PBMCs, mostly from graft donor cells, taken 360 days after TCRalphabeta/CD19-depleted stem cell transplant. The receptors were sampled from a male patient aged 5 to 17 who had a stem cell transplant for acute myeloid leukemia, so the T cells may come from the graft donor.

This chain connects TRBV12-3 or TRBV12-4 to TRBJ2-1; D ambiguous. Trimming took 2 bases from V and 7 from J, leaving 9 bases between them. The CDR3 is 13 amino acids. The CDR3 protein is CASSLKGSNEQFF. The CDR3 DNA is TGTGCCAGCAGTTTAAAGGGTTCGAATGAGCAGTTCTTC.

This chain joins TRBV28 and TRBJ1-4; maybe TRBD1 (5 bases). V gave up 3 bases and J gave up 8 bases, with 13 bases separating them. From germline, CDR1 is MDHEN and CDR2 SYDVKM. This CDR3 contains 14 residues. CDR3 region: CASSLSGGGEKLFF. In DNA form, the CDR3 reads TGTGCCAGCAGTTTGTCCGGGGGTGGCGAAAAACTGTTTTTT.

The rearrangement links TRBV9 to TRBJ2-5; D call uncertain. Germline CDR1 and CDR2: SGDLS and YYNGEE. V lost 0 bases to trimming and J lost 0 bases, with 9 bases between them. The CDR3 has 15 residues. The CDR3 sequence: CASSVGILYQETQYF. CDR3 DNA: TGTGCCAGCAGCGTAGGAATTTTGTACCAAGAGACCCAGTACTTC. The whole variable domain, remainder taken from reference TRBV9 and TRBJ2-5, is DSGVTQTPKHLITATGQRVTLRCSPRSGDLSVYWYQQSLDQGLQFLIQYYNGEERAKGNILERFSAQQFPDLHSELNLSSLELGDSALYFCASSVGILYQETQYFGPGTRLLVL.

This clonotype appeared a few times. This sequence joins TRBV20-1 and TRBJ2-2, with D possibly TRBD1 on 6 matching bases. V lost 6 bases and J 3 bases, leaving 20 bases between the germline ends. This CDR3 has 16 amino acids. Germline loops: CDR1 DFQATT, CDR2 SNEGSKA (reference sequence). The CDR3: CSAQRYRAWDTGELFF. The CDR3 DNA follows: TGCAGTGCGCAGAGGTACAGGGCCTGGGACACCGGGGAGCTGTTTTTT.

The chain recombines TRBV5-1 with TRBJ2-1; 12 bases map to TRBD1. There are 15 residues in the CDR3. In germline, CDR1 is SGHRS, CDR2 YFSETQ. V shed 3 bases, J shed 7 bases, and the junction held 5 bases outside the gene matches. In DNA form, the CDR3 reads TGCGCCAGCAGCTGGGACAGGGGGCGCATGAATGAGCAGTTCTTC. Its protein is CASSWDRGRMNEQFF.

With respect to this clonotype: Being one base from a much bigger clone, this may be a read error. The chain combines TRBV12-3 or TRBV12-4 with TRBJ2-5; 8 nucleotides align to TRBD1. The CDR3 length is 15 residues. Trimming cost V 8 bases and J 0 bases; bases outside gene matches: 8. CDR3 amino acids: CASRSETGDQETQYF. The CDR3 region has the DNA TGTGCCAGCCGGTCGGAGACAGGGGACCAAGAGACCCAGTACTTC.

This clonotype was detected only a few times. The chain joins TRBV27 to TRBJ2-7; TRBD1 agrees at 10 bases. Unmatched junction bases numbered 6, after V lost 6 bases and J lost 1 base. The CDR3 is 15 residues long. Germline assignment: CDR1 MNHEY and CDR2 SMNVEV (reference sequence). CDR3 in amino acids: CASRTGTGVSYEQYF. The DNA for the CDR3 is TGTGCCAGCAGGACGGGGACAGGGGTTTCCTACGAGCAGTACTTC.

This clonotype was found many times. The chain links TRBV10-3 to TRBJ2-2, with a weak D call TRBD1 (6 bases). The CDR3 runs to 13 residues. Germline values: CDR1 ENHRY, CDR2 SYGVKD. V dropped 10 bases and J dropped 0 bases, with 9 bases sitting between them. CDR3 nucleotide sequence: TGTGCCACCGGACAGCCGAACACCGGGGAGCTGTTTTTT. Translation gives CATGQPNTGELFF.

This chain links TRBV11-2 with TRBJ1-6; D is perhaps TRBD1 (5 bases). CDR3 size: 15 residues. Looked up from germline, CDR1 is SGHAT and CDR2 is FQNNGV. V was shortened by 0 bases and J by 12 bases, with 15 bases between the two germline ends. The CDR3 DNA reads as TGTGCCAGCAGCTTAGAGGCCGGCAGGGCCTTACCCCTCCACTTT. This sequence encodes CASSLEAGRALPLHF.

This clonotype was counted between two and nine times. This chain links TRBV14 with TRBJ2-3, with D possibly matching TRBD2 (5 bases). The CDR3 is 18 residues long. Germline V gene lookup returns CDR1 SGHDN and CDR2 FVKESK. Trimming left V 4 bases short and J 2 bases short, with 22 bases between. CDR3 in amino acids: CASSLFLHSATYTDTQYF. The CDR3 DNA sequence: TGTGCCAGCAGCCTTTTTCTCCATAGCGCTACTTACACAGATACGCAGTATTTT.

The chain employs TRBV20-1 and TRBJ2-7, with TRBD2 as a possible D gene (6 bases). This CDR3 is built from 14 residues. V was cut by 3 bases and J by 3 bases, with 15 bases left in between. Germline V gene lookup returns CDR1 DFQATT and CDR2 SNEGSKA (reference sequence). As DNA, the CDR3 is TGCAGTGCTAGCCCCTCTAGCGATAGCTACGAGCAGTACTTC. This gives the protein CSASPSSDSYEQYF.

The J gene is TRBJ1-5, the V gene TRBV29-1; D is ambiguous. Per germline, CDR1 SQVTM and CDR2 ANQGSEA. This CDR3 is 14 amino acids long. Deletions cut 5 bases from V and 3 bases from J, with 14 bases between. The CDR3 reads CSVNNDGYNQPQHF. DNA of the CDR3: TGCAGCGTTAACAATGACGGATACAATCAGCCCCAGCATTTT.

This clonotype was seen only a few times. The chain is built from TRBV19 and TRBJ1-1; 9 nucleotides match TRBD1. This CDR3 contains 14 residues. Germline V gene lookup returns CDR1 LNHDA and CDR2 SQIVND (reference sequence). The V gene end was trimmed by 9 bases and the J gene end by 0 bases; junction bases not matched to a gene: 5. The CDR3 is CASQQGAMNTEAFF. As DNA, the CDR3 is TGTGCCAGCCAACAGGGGGCAATGAACACTGAAGCTTTCTTT. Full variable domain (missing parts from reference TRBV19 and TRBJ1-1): DGGITQSPKYLFRKEGQNVTLSCEQNLNHDAMYWYRQDPGQGLRLIYYSQIVNDFQKGDIAEGYSVSREKKESFPLTVTSAQKNPTAFYLCASQQGAMNTEAFFGQGTRLTVV.

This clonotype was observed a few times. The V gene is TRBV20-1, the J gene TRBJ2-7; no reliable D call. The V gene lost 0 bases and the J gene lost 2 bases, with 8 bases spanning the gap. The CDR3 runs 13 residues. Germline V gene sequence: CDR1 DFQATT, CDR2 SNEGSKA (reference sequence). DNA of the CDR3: TGCAGTGCTAGAGATATAGGCCCCTACGAGCAGTACTTC. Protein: CSARDIGPYEQYF.

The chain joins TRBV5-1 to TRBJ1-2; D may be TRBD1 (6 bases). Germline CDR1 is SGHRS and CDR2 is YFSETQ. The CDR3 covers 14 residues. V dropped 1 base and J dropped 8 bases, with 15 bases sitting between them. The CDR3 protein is CASSLTGPTRGYTF. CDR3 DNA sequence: TGCGCCAGCAGCTTGACAGGGCCGACTCGAGGCTACACCTTC.

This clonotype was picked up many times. The CDR3 nucleotides read TGCAGTGCTACTCCAACAGGGTTTAGGGCCTACAATGAGCAGTTCTTC. Protein sequence: CSATPTGFRAYNEQFF. The chain links TRBV20-1 to TRBJ2-1, with D possibly being TRBD1 (6 bases). From germline, CDR1 is DFQATT and CDR2 SNEGSKA (reference sequence). Trimming stripped 4 bases from V and 2 bases from J, with 18 bases between. The CDR3 length is 16 residues.